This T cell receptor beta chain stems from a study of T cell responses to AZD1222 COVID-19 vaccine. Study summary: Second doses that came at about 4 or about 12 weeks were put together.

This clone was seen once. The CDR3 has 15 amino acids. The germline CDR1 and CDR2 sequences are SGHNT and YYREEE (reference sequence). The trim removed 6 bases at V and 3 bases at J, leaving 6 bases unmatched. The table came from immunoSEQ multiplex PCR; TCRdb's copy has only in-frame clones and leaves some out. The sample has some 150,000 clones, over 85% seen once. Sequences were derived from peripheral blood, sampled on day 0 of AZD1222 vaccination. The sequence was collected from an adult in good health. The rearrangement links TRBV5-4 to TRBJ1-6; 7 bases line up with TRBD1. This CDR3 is CASKLAGGYNSPLHF. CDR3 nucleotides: TGTGCCAGCAAGTTGGCAGGGGGCTATAATTCACCCCTCCACTTT.